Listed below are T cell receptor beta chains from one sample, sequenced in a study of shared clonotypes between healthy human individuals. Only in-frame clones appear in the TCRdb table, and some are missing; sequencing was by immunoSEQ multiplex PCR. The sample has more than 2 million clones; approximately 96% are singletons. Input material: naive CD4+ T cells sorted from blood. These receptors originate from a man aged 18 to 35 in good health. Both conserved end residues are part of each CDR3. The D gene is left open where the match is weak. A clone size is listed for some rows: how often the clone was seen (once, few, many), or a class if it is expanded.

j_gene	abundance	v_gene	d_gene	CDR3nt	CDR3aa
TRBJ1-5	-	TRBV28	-	TGTGCCTCACACGGGGGTCAGCCCCAGCATTTT	CASHGGQPQHF
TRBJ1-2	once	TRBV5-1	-	TGCGCCAGCAGCTCACATGCTAACTATGGCTACACCTTC	CASSSHANYGYTF
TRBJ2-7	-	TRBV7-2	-	TGTGCCAGCAGCGACCAGGGGAACTACGAGCAGTACTTC	CASSDQGNYEQYF
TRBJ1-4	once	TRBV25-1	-	TGTGCCAGCAGTGGGGGGCTGGCAGCAACTAATGAAAAACTGTTTTTT	CASSGGLAATNEKLFF
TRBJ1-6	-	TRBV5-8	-	TGTGCCAGCAGCTCGCGGGGTGGGAGCCCAGCCTATAATTCACCCCTCCACTTT	CASSSRGGSPAYNSPLHF
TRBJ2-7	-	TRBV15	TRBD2	TGTGCCACCAGCAGTTTTAGCGGGCAGAGCTCCTACGAGCAGTACTTC	CATSSFSGQSSYEQYF
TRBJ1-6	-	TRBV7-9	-	TGTGCCAGCAGCCGAGTCCGGGTAGAAGTGAATTCACCCCTCCACTTT	CASSRVRVEVNSPLHF
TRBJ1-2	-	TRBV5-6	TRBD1	TGTGCCAGCAGCTTCCGTCTCCCCGGGACAGAGATTAACTATGGCTACACCTTC	CASSFRLPGTEINYGYTF
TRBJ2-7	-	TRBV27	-	TGTGCCAGCAGTTTATTGTCGGGGGCGGCCTACGAGCAGTACTTC	CASSLLSGAAYEQYF
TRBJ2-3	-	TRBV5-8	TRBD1	TGTGCCAGCAGCCCCCGGACAGGGGGAAATACGCAGTATTTT	CASSPRTGGNTQYF
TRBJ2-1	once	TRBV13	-	TGTGCCAGCAGCTGGGGTTATGAGCAGTTCTTC	CASSWGYEQFF
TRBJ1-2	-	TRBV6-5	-	TGTGCCAGCACCGAGGGACCCTATGGCTACACCTTC	CASTEGPYGYTF
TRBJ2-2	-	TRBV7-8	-	TGTGCCAGCAGCCCAGAACCCGGGGAGCTGTTTTTT	CASSPEPGELFF
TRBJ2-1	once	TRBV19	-	TGTGCCAGTAGGAGAGGCAATGAGCAGTTCTTC	CASRRGNEQFF
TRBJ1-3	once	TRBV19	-	TGTGCCAGTATCCCAACTGACCTTCAGGGCGTCTCTGGAAACACCATATATTTT	CASIPTDLQGVSGNTIYF
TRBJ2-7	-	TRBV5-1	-	TGCGCCAGCAGCTTGGCCAGCGGTCAGATACTCTACGAGCAGTACTTC	CASSLASGQILYEQYF
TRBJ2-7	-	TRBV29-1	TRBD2	TGCAGCGCCCGTGGACTAGCGGGATTTTCCGAGCAGTACTTC	CSARGLAGFSEQYF
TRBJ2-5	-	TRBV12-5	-	TGTGCTAGTGGTCCACCCAACGGGGTAGGACAAGAGACCCAGTACTTC	CASGPPNGVGQETQYF
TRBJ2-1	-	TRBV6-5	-	TGTGCCAGCCGGTTAGGCGGAGGCTCCTACAATGAGCAGTTCTTC	CASRLGGGSYNEQFF
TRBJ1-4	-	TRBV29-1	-	TGCAGCGCCAGGGTAGCTGGGGAAAAACTGTTTTTT	CSARVAGEKLFF
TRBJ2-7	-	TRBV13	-	TGTGCCAGCAGCTTAGCCCTAAAGGGCTATTCCGAGCAGTACTTC	CASSLALKGYSEQYF
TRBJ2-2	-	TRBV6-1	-	TGTGCCAGCAGTTATTTACAGGGCTCCGGGGAGCTGTTTTTT	CASSYLQGSGELFF
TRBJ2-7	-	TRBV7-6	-	TGTGCCAGCAGCTCCCCCAACTACGAGCAGTACTTC	CASSSPNYEQYF
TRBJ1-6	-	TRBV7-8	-	TGTGCCAGCAGACTAGAACAGGGAGCAATGGGCAATTCACCCCTCCACTTT	CASRLEQGAMGNSPLHF
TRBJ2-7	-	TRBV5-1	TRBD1	TGCGCCAGCAGCCCCCGGGACAGGGACCACGAGCAGTACTTC	CASSPRDRDHEQYF
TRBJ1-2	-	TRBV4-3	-	TGCGCCAGCAGCCAAGATGGCAGGGGTGGCTACACCTTC	CASSQDGRGGYTF
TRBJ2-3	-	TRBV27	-	TGTGCCAGCAGCAAGAGACAGTACACAGATACGCAGTATTTT	CASSKRQYTDTQYF
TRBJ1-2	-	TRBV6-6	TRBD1	TGTGCCAGCAGTTATCCCGACAGGGCCTATGGCTACACCTTC	CASSYPDRAYGYTF
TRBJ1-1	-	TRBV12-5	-	TGTGCTAGTGGTTTGGTATTAAATAGGGCCAACACTGAAGCTTTCTTT	CASGLVLNRANTEAFF
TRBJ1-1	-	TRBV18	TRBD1	TGTGCCAGCTCAAACGACAGGGGTAGGAACACTGAAGCTTTCTTT	CASSNDRGRNTEAFF
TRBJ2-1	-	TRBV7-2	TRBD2	TGTGCCAGCAGCTCCCCGGGGAGAGCGGGAGTCGGGAATGAGCAGTTCTTC	CASSSPGRAGVGNEQFF
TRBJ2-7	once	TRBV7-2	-	TGTGCCAGCAGCTTCGGTGCTACCTACGAGCAGTACTTC	CASSFGATYEQYF
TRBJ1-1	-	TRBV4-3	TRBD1	TGCGCCAGCAGCTACGCCCTACCGGGACAGGGGAACACTGAAGCTTTCTTT	CASSYALPGQGNTEAFF
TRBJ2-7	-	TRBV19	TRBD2	TGTGCCAGTAGTATAGGGCTAGCGGCCTACGAGCAGTACTTC	CASSIGLAAYEQYF
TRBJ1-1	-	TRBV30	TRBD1	TGTGCCGGTGACAGGGGGCTTTACACTGAAGCTTTCTTT	CAGDRGLYTEAFF
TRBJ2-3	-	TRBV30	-	TGTGCTCAGAGGGACTTTCGCACAGATACGCAGTATTTT	CAQRDFRTDTQYF
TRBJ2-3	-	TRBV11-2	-	TGTGCCAGCAGCTTTTTACTAGGAGTTTTAAGCACAGATACGCAGTATTTT	CASSFLLGVLSTDTQYF
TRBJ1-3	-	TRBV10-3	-	TGTGCCATCAGTGATCAGGAAGGCACTGGAAACACCATATATTTT	CAISDQEGTGNTIYF
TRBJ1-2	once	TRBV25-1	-	TGTGCCAGCAGTGAACCGGGCAGGAACTATGGCTACACCTTC	CASSEPGRNYGYTF
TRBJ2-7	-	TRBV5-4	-	TGTGCCAGCAGCTTGGATGGCTACGAGCAGTACTTC	CASSLDGYEQYF
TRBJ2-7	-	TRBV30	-	TGTGCCTGGGGAGGGGGAGTGATGGAGCAGTACTTC	CAWGGGVMEQYF
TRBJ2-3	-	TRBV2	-	TGTGCCAGCAGTGGTCTGACCGGGACAGATACGCAGTATTTT	CASSGLTGTDTQYF
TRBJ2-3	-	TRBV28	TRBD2	TGTGCCAGCACTGCTAAGCGGGGGTCCACAGATACGCAGTATTTT	CASTAKRGSTDTQYF
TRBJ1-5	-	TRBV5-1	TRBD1	TGCGCCAGCAGCTTAACCCCGGGACAGATGACCACTCTCAGCAATCAGCCCCAGCATTTT	CASSLTPGQMTTLSNQPQHF
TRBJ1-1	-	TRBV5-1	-	TGCGCCAGCAGCTTGGAAGCAGGGAGGTACACTGAAGCTTTCTTT	CASSLEAGRYTEAFF
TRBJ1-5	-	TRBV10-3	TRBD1	TGTGCCATCAGTGAACTAGGGGGCTCGAGTCAGCCCCAGCATTTT	CAISELGGSSQPQHF
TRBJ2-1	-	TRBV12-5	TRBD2	TGTGCTAGTGGCCGGAGCGGGAGCAATGAGCAGTTCTTC	CASGRSGSNEQFF
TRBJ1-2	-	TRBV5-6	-	TGTGCCAGCAGCTTGGATGGCTATGGCTACACCTTC	CASSLDGYGYTF
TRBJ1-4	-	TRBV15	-	TGTGCCACCAGCAGGACCGGCGGGGGATTAAATGAAAAACTGTTTTTT	CATSRTGGGLNEKLFF
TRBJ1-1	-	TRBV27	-	TGTGCCAGCAGTTTAAGGGGTGGGAATACTGAAGCTTTCTTT	CASSLRGGNTEAFF